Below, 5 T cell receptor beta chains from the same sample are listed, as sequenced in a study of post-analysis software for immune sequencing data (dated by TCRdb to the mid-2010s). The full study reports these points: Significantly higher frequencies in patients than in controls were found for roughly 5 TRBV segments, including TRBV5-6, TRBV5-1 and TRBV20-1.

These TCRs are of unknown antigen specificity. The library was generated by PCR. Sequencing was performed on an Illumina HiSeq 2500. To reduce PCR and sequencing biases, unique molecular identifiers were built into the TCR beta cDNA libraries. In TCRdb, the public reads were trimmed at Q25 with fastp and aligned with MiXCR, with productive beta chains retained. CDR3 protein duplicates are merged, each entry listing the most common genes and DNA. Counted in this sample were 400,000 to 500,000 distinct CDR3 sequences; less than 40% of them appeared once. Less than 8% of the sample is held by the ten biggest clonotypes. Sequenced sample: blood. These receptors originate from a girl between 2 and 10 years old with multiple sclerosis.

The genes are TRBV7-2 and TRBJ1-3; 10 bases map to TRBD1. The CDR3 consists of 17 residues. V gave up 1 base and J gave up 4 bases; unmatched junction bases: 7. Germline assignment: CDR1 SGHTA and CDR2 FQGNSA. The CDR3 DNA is TGTGCCAGCAGCTTAGGGGGACAGGGGTTGAGCGGAAACACCATATATTTT. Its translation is CASSLGGQGLSGNTIYF.

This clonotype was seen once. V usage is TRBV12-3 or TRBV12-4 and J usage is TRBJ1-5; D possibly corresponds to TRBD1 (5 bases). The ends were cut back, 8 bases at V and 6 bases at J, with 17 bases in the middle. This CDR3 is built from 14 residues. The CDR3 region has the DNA TGTGCCAGCTGTAGAGAGGGGAGTCTTCAGCCCCAGCATTTT. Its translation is CASCREGSLQPQHF.

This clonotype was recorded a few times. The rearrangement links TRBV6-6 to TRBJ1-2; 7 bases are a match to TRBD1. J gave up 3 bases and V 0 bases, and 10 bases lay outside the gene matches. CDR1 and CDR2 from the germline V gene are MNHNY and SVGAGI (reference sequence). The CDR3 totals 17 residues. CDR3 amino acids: CASSYSIGGQEHYGYTF. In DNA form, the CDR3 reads TGTGCCAGCAGTTACTCGATAGGGGGCCAGGAGCACTATGGCTACACCTTC.

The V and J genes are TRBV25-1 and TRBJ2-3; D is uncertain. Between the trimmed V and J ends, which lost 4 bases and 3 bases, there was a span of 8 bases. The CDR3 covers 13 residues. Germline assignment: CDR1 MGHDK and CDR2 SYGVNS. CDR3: CASSGVATDTQYF. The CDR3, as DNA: TGTGCCAGCAGTGGGGTTGCTACAGATACGCAGTATTTT.

The CDR3 DNA reads TGCGCCAGCAGCTTTCAGACAGGGGGAGTAGCAGATACGCAGTATTTT. Its protein product is CASSFQTGGVADTQYF. The V gene is TRBV5-1, the J gene TRBJ2-3; 9 nucleotides align to TRBD1. V lost 2 bases and J lost 4; bases outside the gene matches: 8. Germline values: CDR1 SGHRS, CDR2 YFSETQ. The CDR3 runs to 16 residues.